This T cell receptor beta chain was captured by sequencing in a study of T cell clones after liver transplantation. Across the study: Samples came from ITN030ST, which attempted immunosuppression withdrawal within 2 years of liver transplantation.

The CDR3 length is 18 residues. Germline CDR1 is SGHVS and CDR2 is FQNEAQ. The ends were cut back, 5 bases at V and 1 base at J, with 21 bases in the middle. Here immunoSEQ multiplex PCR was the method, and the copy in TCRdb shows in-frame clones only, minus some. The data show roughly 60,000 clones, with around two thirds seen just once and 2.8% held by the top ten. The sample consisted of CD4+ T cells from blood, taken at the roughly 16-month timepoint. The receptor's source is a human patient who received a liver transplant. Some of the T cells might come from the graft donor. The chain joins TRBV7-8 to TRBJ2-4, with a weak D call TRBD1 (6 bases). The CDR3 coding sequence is TGTGCCAGCAGCATCGGAACAGGGTCCTCGTGGGCCAAAAACATTCAGTACTTC. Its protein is CASSIGTGSSWAKNIQYF.